The 27 T cell receptor beta chains reported below all come from one sample, sequenced in a study of blood T cell repertoires in COVID-19. The repertoire was sequenced with immunoSEQ multiplex PCR; TCRdb's copy has only in-frame clones and lacks some. This sample yields around 88,000 clones, of which 81% are seen a single time; 4% to 5.5% belongs to the top ten. The source material was peripheral blood. These TCRs come from a man in his fifties or sixties with acute or convalescent COVID-19.

This clone was counted a few times. This chain joins TRBV28 and TRBJ1-5; weak D call: TRBD1 (6 bases). Germline V lookup: CDR1 MDHEN, CDR2 SYDVKM. V dropped 5 bases and J dropped 6 bases, with 11 bases sitting between them. The CDR3 runs to 13 residues. The CDR3 sequence: CASSRQAVQPQHF. The CDR3 DNA reads TGTGCCAGCAGTAGACAGGCTGTTCAGCCCCAGCATTTT.

In the case of this clone: Sequence at one end of the junction differs from germline and may be a read error. V usage is TRBV6-6 and J usage is TRBJ2-7; no reliable D call. CDR3 size: 12 residues. Looked up from germline, CDR1 is MNHNY and CDR2 is SVGAGI (reference sequence). The CDR3 region has the DNA TGTGCCAGCAGTTACTCGCAAGAGATCCCTATATTC. This translates into CASSYSQEIPIF.

This chain connects TRBV4-2 to TRBJ2-3; D might be TRBD2 (5 bases). The length of the CDR3 is 12 residues. CDR1 is LGHNA, CDR2 YNFKEQ, per germline. Trimming cost V 4 bases and J 8 bases, with 10 bases left between them. CDR3 residues: CASSPGLPTQYF. Written as DNA, the CDR3 is TGTGCCAGCAGCCCCGGACTCCCTACGCAGTATTTT.

The chain employs TRBV6-2 or TRBV6-3 and TRBJ1-5, with D possibly TRBD1 on 6 matching bases. The CDR3 consists of 13 residues. The germline V and J ends were trimmed by 6 bases and 6 bases, with 12 bases remaining between them. Germline assignment: CDR1 MNHEY and CDR2 SVGEGT. In DNA form, the CDR3 reads TGTGCCAGCAGCCAGAACAGGGCTCAGCCCCAGCATTTT. Translation gives CASSQNRAQPQHF.

CDR3 in amino acids: CASTGQGRSKGQPQHF. CDR3 DNA: TGTGCCAGTACTGGACAGGGGCGAAGTAAGGGTCAGCCCCAGCATTTT. This chain links TRBV19 with TRBJ1-5, with 9 bases fitting TRBD1. The CDR3 extends over 16 amino acids. The germline V gene encodes CDR1 LNHDA and CDR2 SQIVND (reference sequence). The V segment lost 7 bases and the J segment 6 bases; nucleotides outside the gene matches: 13.

CDR3 bases: TGTGCCAGCACCCCGTTAGCGGGAGTAGATGAGCAGTTCTTC. It codes for CASTPLAGVDEQFF. V is TRBV2 and J is TRBJ2-1, with TRBD2 matching over 9 bases. Germline V gene lookup returns CDR1 SNHLY and CDR2 FYNNEI. The CDR3 totals 14 residues. With 7 bases clipped from V and 8 bases from J, the junction kept 9 bases outside the gene matches.

This sequence joins TRBV3-1 (or the pseudogene TRBV3-2) and TRBJ2-7; no clear D gene. V shed 3 bases and J shed 7 bases, with 7 bases lying between them. The CDR3 sequence is 11 residues long. Germline V gene data show CDR1 as LGHDT and CDR2 as YNNKEL (reference sequence). In DNA form, the CDR3 reads TGTGCCAGCAGCCACGCCGGGGAGCAGTACTTC. It specifies CASSHAGEQYF.

The CDR3 DNA sequence: TGTGCCAGCAGTTTGTTCCGCGGCAGGGGGGTAATTAACTATGGCTACACCTTC. This codes for CASSLFRGRGVINYGYTF. The V gene is TRBV27, the J gene TRBJ1-2; TRBD1 matches 7 bases. Unmatched junction bases numbered 14, after V lost 3 bases and J lost 1 base. This CDR3 comprises 18 residues. From germline, CDR1 is MNHEY and CDR2 SMNVEV (reference sequence).

The rearrangement uses TRBV4-3 and TRBJ2-1; weak D call: TRBD1 (5 bases). The CDR3 runs to 13 residues. The ends were cut back, 5 bases at V and 3 bases at J, with 8 bases in the middle. The germline CDR1 and CDR2 sequences are LGHNA and YSLEER. The CDR3 sequence: CASSETVYNEQFF. In DNA form, the CDR3 reads TGCGCCAGCAGCGAGACAGTCTACAATGAGCAGTTCTTC.

J is TRBJ2-3 and V is TRBV20-1; possibly TRBD1 for D (6 bases). Germline-derived CDR1 and CDR2 are DFQATT and SNEGSKA (reference sequence). The V end was cut by 5 bases, the J end by 11 bases, with 14 bases between. The CDR3 is 11 residues long. The CDR3: CSAGRGGEQYF. Written as DNA, the CDR3 is TGCAGTGCTGGGAGAGGGGGAGAGCAGTATTTT.

The V gene is TRBV18, the J gene TRBJ2-1; 8 bases align to TRBD1. The V gene's germline CDR1 is KGHSH and CDR2 LQKENI. This CDR3 has 14 amino acids. With 3 bases clipped from V and 6 bases from J, the junction kept 4 bases outside the gene matches. The CDR3 DNA sequence: TGTGCCAGCTCACCTTCCACAGGGGGCAATGAGCAGTTCTTC. As protein: CASSPSTGGNEQFF.

The J gene is TRBJ2-3, the V gene TRBV6-2 or TRBV6-3; 9 bases are shared with TRBD1. The V gene end was trimmed by 2 bases and the J gene end by 7 bases; junction bases not matched to a gene: 4. CDR1 is MNHEY and CDR2 is SVGEGT in the germline V gene. The CDR3 contains 14 residues. The CDR3, as DNA: TGTGCCAGCAGTTACCGACAGGGGGGGAATACGCAGTATTTT. This translates into CASSYRQGGNTQYF.

The J gene is TRBJ2-1, the V gene TRBV10-3, with TRBD2 matching 14 bases. The CDR3 runs to 19 residues. V shed 0 bases and J 7 bases; nucleotides not matched to a gene: 11. The germline gives CDR1 ENHRY, CDR2 SYGVKD. In nucleotides, the CDR3 is TGTGCCATCAGTGAGTCCGGGACGAAGGGACTAGCGGGAGTTAATGAGCAGTTCTTC. As protein: CAISESGTKGLAGVNEQFF.

The chain couples TRBV4-3 to TRBJ1-2; tentatively, D is TRBD1 (5 bases). The CDR3 consists of 14 residues. The germline CDR1 and CDR2 sequences are LGHNA and YSLEER. V lost 0 bases, J lost 8 bases, and 13 bases lay in between. The DNA for the CDR3 is TGCGCCAGCAGCCAAGACCCAGGGAGGTTAGGCTACACCTTC. This encodes CASSQDPGRLGYTF.

Here the CDR3 reads CASSPFHTAGNSYEQYF. Here the CDR3 DNA reads TGTGCCAGCTCACCATTCCACACAGCGGGAAATTCCTACGAGCAGTACTTC. The chain recombines TRBV18 with TRBJ2-7, with TRBD2 matching 7 bases. The length of the CDR3 is 17 residues. Trimming removed 2 bases from V and 1 base from J; junction bases left unmatched: 11. CDR1 is KGHSH and CDR2 is LQKENI in the germline V gene.

J is TRBJ2-1 and V is TRBV27; 11 bases are a match to TRBD2. CDR3 length: 17 amino acids. Germline V gene sequence: CDR1 MNHEY, CDR2 SMNVEV (reference sequence). V lost 4 bases and J lost 7; bases outside the gene matches: 12. CDR3: CASSSPWTSGRPNEQFF. The CDR3 DNA reads as TGTGCCAGCAGTTCGCCCTGGACTAGCGGGCGCCCTAATGAGCAGTTCTTC.

The chain joins TRBV18 to TRBJ2-5; 7 bases are shared with TRBD2. Germline lookup yields CDR1 KGHSH and CDR2 LQKENI. J was trimmed by 9 bases and V by 3 bases; bases with no gene match: 1. The CDR3 loop spans 11 amino acids. The CDR3: CASSPGGSQYF. The DNA for the CDR3 is TGTGCCAGCTCACCGGGGGGGTCCCAGTACTTC.

This clone appeared a few times. The rearrangement links TRBV7-2 to TRBJ1-1; maybe TRBD1 (5 bases). From germline, CDR1 is SGHTA and CDR2 FQGNSA. CDR3 length: 16 amino acids. V lost 1 base and J lost 1, with 13 bases in between. The CDR3 sequence is CASSLGGGRPNTEAFF. CDR3 in DNA: TGTGCCAGCAGCTTAGGGGGCGGGAGACCGAACACTGAAGCTTTCTTT.

The chain has TRBV15 and TRBJ1-5, with 8 bases matching TRBD1. V was pared by 1 base and J by 5 bases, with 10 bases of the junction left unmatched. CDR3 length equals 17 residues. Germline V gene lookup returns CDR1 LNHNV and CDR2 YYDKDF (reference sequence). The CDR3 nucleotides read TGTGCCACCAGCAGAGCTGTCGGACAGGGCGGGGATCAGCCCCAGCATTTT. Its translation: CATSRAVGQGGDQPQHF.

The V gene is TRBV3-1 (or the pseudogene TRBV3-2), the J gene TRBJ1-6, with D maybe TRBD1 (6 bases). The CDR3 has 16 residues. The V and J ends lost 1 base and 8 bases respectively, with 15 bases between them. Germline CDR1 and CDR2: LGHDT and YNNKEL (reference sequence). Here the CDR3 reads CASSQVYTGIDSPLHF. In nucleotides, the CDR3 is TGTGCCAGCAGCCAAGTCTACACAGGGATAGATTCACCCCTCCACTTT.

This chain connects TRBV10-3 to TRBJ2-2; 8 bases are a match to TRBD2. The CDR3 extends over 17 amino acids. Germline CDR1 is ENHRY and CDR2 is SYGVKD. The V segment lost 1 base and the J segment 3 bases; nucleotides outside the gene matches: 7. The chain's CDR3 is CAISELEASGYTGELFF. Written as DNA, the CDR3 is TGTGCCATCAGTGAGTTGGAGGCTAGCGGGTACACCGGGGAGCTGTTTTTT.

The chain carries TRBV6-5 and TRBJ1-2; D not resolved. CDR1 and CDR2 (germline): MNHEY, SVGAGI. V was trimmed by 0 bases and J by 2 bases, leaving 10 bases between them. This CDR3 has 15 residues. The CDR3 DNA sequence: TGTGCCAGCAGTTACTCAAGACACGGCAACTATGGCTACACCTTC. Encoded protein: CASSYSRHGNYGYTF.

This chain connects TRBV27 to TRBJ2-7; D gene unclear. CDR1 MNHEY and CDR2 SMNVEV come from the germline V gene (reference sequence). The length of the CDR3 is 15 residues. V was shortened by 0 bases and J by 3 bases, with 12 bases between the two germline ends. The CDR3 coding sequence is TGTGCCAGCAGTTTATCGTTGGCGGAAGACTACGAGCAGTACTTC. It encodes CASSLSLAEDYEQYF.

The gene calls are TRBV24-1 and TRBJ2-5; TRBD1 matches at 10 bases. Germline V gene data show CDR1 as KGHDR and CDR2 as SFDVKD. The CDR3 totals 16 residues. The V segment lost 2 bases and the J segment 2 bases; nucleotides outside the gene matches: 4. DNA for the CDR3: TGTGCCACCAGTGATTCAGGGGACAGGGGACAAGAGACCCAGTACTTC. This sequence encodes CATSDSGDRGQETQYF.

This chain connects TRBV5-5 to TRBJ2-5; 8 nucleotides align to TRBD1. V dropped 0 bases and J dropped 5; count of bases not matched to a gene: 3. The CDR3 extends over 14 amino acids. The germline CDR1 and CDR2 sequences are SGHKS and YYEKEE (reference sequence). The DNA for the CDR3 is TGTGCCAGCAGCTTGGGGACAGGGAGGGAGACCCAGTACTTC. Its translation: CASSLGTGRETQYF.

The chain recombines TRBV12-3 or TRBV12-4 with TRBJ2-7; 7 bases are shared with TRBD1. This CDR3 region has 12 residues. V was pared by 7 bases and J by 6 bases, with 6 bases of the junction left unmatched. In DNA, the CDR3 is TGTGCCAGCACACAGGGGTTCGGCGAGCAGTACTTC. It specifies CASTQGFGEQYF.

The genes are TRBV14 and TRBJ1-6; D remains ambiguous. In germline, CDR1 is SGHDN, CDR2 FVKESK. The CDR3 is 12 residues long. V lost 4 bases to trimming and J lost 12 bases, with 10 bases between them. CDR3 sequence (DNA): TGTGCCAGCAGCCTTCTAGGCCGACCCCTCCACTTT. Translated: CASSLLGRPLHF.